This is a list of T cell receptor beta chains from one sample in a study of T cell responses to AZD1222 COVID-19 vaccine. Sequenced by immunoSEQ multiplex PCR; TCRdb stores in-frame clones only, minus some. The table has under 140,000 clones, 85% to 90% seen once. The source material was peripheral blood, sampled 28 days after the second AZD1222 dose. The receptors come from an adult who received the AZD1222 COVID-19 vaccine. CDR3s include the opening cysteine and the closing phenylalanine or tryptophan. A D gene is named only where the DNA matches it firmly.

CDR3 protein	V gene	D gene	J gene
CASSSDRENTGELFF	TRBV7-9	TRBD1	TRBJ2-2
CASSWLTGVNTGELFF	TRBV7-8	TRBD1	TRBJ2-2
CASSQEPGHSNQPQHF	TRBV4-1	-	TRBJ1-5
CSADGYTF	TRBV29-1	-	TRBJ1-2
CASSMTGFYEQYF	TRBV28	TRBD1	TRBJ2-7
CAWTGAETQYF	TRBV30	-	TRBJ2-5
CASSPISGSTGELFF	TRBV3-1/TRBV3-2	TRBD2	TRBJ2-2
CASSEIQRDYEQYF	TRBV2	-	TRBJ2-7
CATTSSQLAGGGETQYF	TRBV19	TRBD2	TRBJ2-5
CASSPRRNSYEQYF	TRBV7-8	-	TRBJ2-7
CASSYSRRGSEAFF	TRBV6-5	-	TRBJ1-1
CASSLARGNEQFF	TRBV9	-	TRBJ2-1
CASSSGLTEAFF	TRBV6-2/TRBV6-3	-	TRBJ1-1
CAWSASPRGGNQPQHF	TRBV30	-	TRBJ1-5
CASHSGGAIHEQFF	TRBV6-5	TRBD2	TRBJ2-1
CASTVWGSGNTIYF	TRBV19	-	TRBJ1-3
CASSPSRYEQYF	TRBV13	-	TRBJ2-7
CASSLGSYQETQYF	TRBV7-3	-	TRBJ2-5
CASSLTGTTNEKLFF	TRBV5-1	-	TRBJ1-4
CASSSRDEQYF	TRBV18	-	TRBJ2-7
CASTPIQGNTGELFF	TRBV19	-	TRBJ2-2
CASSVWGAGYGYTF	TRBV28	-	TRBJ1-2
CASSRRGTGNTEAFF	TRBV3-1/TRBV3-2	TRBD1	TRBJ1-1
CASSLEVPDTEAFF	TRBV7-9	-	TRBJ1-1
CASSQLGETGELFF	TRBV3-1/TRBV3-2	-	TRBJ2-2
CASSLTRGLVLRNTEAFF	TRBV27	-	TRBJ1-1
CALRTGLETQYF	TRBV5-4	TRBD1	TRBJ2-5
CASSYGADHNQPQHF	TRBV6-2/TRBV6-3	-	TRBJ1-5
CASSYFGQGLYNEQFF	TRBV3-1/TRBV3-2	TRBD1	TRBJ2-1
CASSWDRGNTEAFF	TRBV27	TRBD1	TRBJ1-1
CASSLTALTYEQYF	TRBV6-5	-	TRBJ2-7
CASSSPGQGGYEQFF	TRBV5-4	TRBD1	TRBJ2-1
CASSLDREDYGYTF	TRBV28	TRBD1	TRBJ1-2
CASSITGSGYTF	TRBV25-1	-	TRBJ1-2
CASSLASGSFNEQFF	TRBV5-1	TRBD2	TRBJ2-1
CASSQAAGTQYF	TRBV3-1/TRBV3-2	-	TRBJ2-5
CASSFPNSPLHF	TRBV5-1	-	TRBJ1-6
CASSFDQTGELFF	TRBV5-4	-	TRBJ2-2
CASSLASQGGYEQYF	TRBV7-9	-	TRBJ2-7
CASSTNRDTTSNQPQHF	TRBV19	-	TRBJ1-5
CATFQGTGEVETQYF	TRBV10-3	TRBD1	TRBJ2-5
CASSPGQGAAGNTIYF	TRBV18	TRBD1	TRBJ1-3
CASSGGAGETQYF	TRBV7-9	TRBD2	TRBJ2-5
CASSVDFLNTEAFF	TRBV5-1	-	TRBJ1-1
CASSLWTGGNRETQYF	TRBV3-1/TRBV3-2	TRBD1	TRBJ2-5
CASSIHRGQNTEAFF	TRBV5-1	TRBD1	TRBJ1-1
CASSQGLNTQYF	TRBV7-9	-	TRBJ2-3
CASSTSYEQYF	TRBV27	-	TRBJ2-7
CAIWRENLYNEQFF	TRBV30	-	TRBJ2-1
CASSYSYRGNNEQFF	TRBV6-5	-	TRBJ2-1
CASSQGGGRDEQFF	TRBV14	TRBD2	TRBJ2-1
CASSAGRGAQETQYF	TRBV28	TRBD2	TRBJ2-5
CASSLGQGGEKLFF	TRBV5-1	TRBD1	TRBJ1-4